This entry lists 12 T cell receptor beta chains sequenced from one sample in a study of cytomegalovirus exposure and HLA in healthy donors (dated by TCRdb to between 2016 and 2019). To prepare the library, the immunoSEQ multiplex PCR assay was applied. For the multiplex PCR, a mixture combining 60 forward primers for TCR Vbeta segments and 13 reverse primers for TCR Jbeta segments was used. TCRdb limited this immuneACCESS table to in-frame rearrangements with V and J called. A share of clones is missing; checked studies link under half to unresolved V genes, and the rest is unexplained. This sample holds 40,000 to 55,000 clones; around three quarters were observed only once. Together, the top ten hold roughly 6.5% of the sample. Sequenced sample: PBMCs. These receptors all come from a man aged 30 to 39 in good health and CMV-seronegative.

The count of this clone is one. The CDR3 nucleotides are TGCGCCAGCAGCTTGGCAACAAACCGGGACACAAGAAACACCATATATTTT. It codes for CASSLATNRDTRNTIYF. This rearrangement joins TRBV5-1 to TRBJ1-3; D may be TRBD1 (6 bases). The germline CDR1 and CDR2 sequences are SGHRS and YFSETQ. The CDR3 runs to 17 residues. V lost 0 bases, J lost 5 bases, and 18 bases lay in between.

This chain's CDR3 is CASSLWEAANTGELFF. CDR3 DNA sequence: TGTGCCAGCAGCTTGTGGGAGGCCGCGAACACCGGGGAGCTGTTTTTT. The rearrangement links TRBV5-5 to TRBJ2-2; D possibly corresponds to TRBD2 (6 bases). The CDR3 length is 16 residues. Per the germline V gene, CDR1 is SGHKS and CDR2 is YYEKEE (reference sequence). The V end lost 1 base, the J end lost 0 bases, and 10 bases lay between the germline ends.

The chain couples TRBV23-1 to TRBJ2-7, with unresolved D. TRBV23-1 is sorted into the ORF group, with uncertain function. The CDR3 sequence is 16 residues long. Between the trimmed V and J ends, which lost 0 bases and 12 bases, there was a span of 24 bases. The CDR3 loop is CASSQSRIGPKACLYF. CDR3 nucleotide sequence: TGCGCCAGCAGTCAATCTCGAATTGGGCCAAAAGCCTGTCTGTACTTC.

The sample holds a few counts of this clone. Here the CDR3 DNA reads TGTGCCAGCAGTGAAGATTACTCCTCCTACGAGCAGTACTTC. It encodes CASSEDYSSYEQYF. The chain joins TRBV2 to TRBJ2-5, with D unclear. The DNA matches TRBJ2-7 better at its end, which makes the J call doubtful. CDR3 length: 14 amino acids. Germline V lookup: CDR1 SNHLY, CDR2 FYNNEI.

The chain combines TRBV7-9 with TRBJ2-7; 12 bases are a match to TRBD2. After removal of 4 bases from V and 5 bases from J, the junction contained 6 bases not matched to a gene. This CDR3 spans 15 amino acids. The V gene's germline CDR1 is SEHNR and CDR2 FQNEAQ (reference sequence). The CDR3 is CASSSQTSGRHEQYF. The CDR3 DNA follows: TGTGCCAGCAGCTCCCAGACTAGCGGGAGACACGAGCAGTACTTC.

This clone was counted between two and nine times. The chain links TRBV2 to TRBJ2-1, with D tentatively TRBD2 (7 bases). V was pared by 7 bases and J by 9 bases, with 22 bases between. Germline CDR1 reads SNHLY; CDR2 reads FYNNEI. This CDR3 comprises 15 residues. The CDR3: CASIQGGRALSEQFF. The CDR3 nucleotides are TGTGCCAGCATCCAAGGGGGGAGGGCCCTCAGTGAGCAGTTCTTC. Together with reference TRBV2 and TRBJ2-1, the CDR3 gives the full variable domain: EPEVTQTPSHQVTQMGQEVILRCVPISNHLYFYWYRQILGQKVEFLVSFYNNEISEKSEIFDDQFSVERPDGSNFTLKIRSTKLEDSAMYFCASIQGGRALSEQFFGPGTRLTVL.

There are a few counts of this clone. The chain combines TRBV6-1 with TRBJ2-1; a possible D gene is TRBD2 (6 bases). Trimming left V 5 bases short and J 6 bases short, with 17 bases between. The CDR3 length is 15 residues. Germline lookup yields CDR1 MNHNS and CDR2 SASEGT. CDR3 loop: CASSMGQGGSNEQFF. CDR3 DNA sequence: TGTGCCAGCAGTATGGGGCAGGGAGGCTCCAATGAGCAGTTCTTC.

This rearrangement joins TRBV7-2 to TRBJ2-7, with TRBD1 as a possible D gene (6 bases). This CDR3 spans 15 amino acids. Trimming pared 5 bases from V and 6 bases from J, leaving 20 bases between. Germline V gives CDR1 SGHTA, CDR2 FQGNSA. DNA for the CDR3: TGTGCCAGCAGCCAATTACAGGGCGTTTTGGCCGAGCAGTACTTC. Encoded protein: CASSQLQGVLAEQYF.

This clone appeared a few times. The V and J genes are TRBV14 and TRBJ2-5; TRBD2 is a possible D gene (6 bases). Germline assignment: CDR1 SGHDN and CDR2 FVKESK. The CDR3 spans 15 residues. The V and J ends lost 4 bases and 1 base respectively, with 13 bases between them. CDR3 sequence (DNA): TGTGCCAGCAGCCCGACCAAGGGACTCCAAGAGACCCAGTACTTC. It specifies CASSPTKGLQETQYF.

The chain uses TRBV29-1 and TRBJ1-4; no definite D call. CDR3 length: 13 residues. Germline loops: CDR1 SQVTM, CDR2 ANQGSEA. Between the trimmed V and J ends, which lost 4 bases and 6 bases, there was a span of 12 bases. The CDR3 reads CSVGDGAHEKLFF. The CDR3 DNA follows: TGCAGCGTTGGCGATGGAGCCCATGAAAAACTGTTTTTT.

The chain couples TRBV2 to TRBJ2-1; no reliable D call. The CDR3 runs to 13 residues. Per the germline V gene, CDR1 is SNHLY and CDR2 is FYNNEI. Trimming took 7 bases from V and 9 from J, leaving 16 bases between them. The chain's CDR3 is CASNPYLSGEQFF. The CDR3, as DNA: TGTGCCAGCAATCCCTATCTGTCAGGTGAGCAGTTCTTC.

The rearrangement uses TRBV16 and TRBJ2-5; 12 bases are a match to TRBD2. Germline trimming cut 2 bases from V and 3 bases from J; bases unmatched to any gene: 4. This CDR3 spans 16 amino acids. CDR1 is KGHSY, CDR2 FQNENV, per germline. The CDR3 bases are TGTGCCAGCAGCCAAAATCTAGCGGGAGGGGAAGAGACCCAGTACTTC. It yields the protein CASSQNLAGGEETQYF.